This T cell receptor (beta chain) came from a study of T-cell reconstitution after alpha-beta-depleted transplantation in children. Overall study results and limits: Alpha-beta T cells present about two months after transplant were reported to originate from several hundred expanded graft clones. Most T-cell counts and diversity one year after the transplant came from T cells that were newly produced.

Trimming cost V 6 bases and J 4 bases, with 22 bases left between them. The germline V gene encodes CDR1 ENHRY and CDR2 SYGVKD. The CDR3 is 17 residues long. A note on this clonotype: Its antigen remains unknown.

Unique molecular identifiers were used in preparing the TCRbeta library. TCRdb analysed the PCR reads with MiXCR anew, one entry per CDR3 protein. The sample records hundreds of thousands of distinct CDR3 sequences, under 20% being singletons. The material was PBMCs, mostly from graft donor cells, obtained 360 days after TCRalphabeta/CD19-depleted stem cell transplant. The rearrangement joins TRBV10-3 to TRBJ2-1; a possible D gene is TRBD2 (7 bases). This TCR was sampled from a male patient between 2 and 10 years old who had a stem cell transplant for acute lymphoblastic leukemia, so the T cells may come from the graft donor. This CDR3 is CAISGGQRTRSYNEQFF. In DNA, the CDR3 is TGTGCCATCAGCGGGGGGCAAAGGACAAGGAGTTACAATGAGCAGTTCTTC.